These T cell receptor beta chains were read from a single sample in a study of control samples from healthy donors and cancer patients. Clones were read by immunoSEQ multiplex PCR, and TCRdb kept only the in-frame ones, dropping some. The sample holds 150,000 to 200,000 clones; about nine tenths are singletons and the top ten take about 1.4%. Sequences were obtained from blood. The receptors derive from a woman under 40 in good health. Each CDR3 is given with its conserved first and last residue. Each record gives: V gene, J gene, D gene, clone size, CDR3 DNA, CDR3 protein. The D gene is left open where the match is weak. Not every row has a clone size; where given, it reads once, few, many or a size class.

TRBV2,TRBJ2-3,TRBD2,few,TGTGCCAGCAGGGGGACTAGCGGCACAGATACGCAGTATTTT,CASRGTSGTDTQYF
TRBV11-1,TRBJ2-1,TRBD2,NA,TGTGCCAGCAGCTTAGCCCTAGCGGGAGGGCCCAATGAGCAGTTCTTC,CASSLALAGGPNEQFF
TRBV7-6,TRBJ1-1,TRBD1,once,TGTGCCAGCAGCGAGGGGGCGAACACTGAAGCTTTCTTT,CASSEGANTEAFF
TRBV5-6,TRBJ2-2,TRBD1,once,TGTGCCAGCAGCCCTGGACAGGCTCTGAACACCGGGGAGCTGTTTTTT,CASSPGQALNTGELFF
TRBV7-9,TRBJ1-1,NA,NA,TGTGCCAGCAGCTTAGGGGGCCCTAAACGGGGGAGAGCTTTCTTT,CASSLGGPKRGRAFF
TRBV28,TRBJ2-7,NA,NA,TGTGCCAGCATCCCCGGCGGGAACTACGAGCAGTACTTC,CASIPGGNYEQYF
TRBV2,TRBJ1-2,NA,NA,TGTGCCAGCAGTGCTAAGGCCTATGGCTACACCTTC,CASSAKAYGYTF
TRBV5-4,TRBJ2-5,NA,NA,TGTGCCAGCAGCTTGGCCCCGGGGGGCTCCCAAGAGACCCAGTACTTC,CASSLAPGGSQETQYF
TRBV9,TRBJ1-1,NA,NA,TGTGCCAGCAGCGTAGACGGGGCAGAAGCTTTCTTT,CASSVDGAEAFF
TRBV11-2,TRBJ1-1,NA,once,TGTGCCAGCAGCCCCCAGTTAGAAGCTTTCTTT,CASSPQLEAFF
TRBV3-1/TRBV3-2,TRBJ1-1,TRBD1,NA,TGTGCCAGCAGCCAAGATCAGCGACAGGGGGCTGAAGCTTTCTTT,CASSQDQRQGAEAFF
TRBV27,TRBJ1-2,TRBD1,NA,TGTGCCAGCAGTTCCCGGGACAGAGGTGCCTATGGCTACACCTTC,CASSSRDRGAYGYTF
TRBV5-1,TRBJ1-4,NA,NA,TGCGCCAGCAGCTTCTCCACAACTAATGAAAAACTGTTTTTT,CASSFSTTNEKLFF
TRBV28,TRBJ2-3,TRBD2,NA,TGTGCCAGCAGTTTCGGGGGGGAAGATACGCAGTATTTT,CASSFGGEDTQYF
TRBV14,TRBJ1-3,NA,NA,TGTGCCAGCAGCCAAGTCGGCGGAAACACCATATATTTT,CASSQVGGNTIYF
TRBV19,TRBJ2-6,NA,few,TGTGCCAGTAACCCGACAGGTTCCTCTGGGGCCAACGTCCTGACTTTC,CASNPTGSSGANVLTF
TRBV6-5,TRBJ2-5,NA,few,TGTGCCAGCAGCGTTTATCCCGGGACGCAAGAGACCCAGTACTTC,CASSVYPGTQETQYF
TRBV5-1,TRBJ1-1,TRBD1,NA,TGCGCCAGCAGCCACAGGGGCAGGAACACTGAAGCTTTCTTT,CASSHRGRNTEAFF
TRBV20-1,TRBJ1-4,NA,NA,TGCAGTGCCGAGAATGAAAAACTGTTTTTT,CSAENEKLFF
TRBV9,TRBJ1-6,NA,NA,TGTGCCAGCAGCGTAGATGGACAGTATAATTCACCCCTCCACTTT,CASSVDGQYNSPLHF
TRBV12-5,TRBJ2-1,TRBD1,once,TGTGCTAGTGGTCGGGGACAGGCCTACAATGAGCAGTTCTTC,CASGRGQAYNEQFF
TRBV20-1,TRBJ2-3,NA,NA,TGCAGTGCATCACTAGGGGATACGCAGTATTTT,CSASLGDTQYF